The sequence of this TCR beta chain was determined in a study of T cell repertoires in cytomegalovirus infection. Whole-study findings and limits: Cumulative frequency of public TCR beta families picked out carriers of CMV plus the relevant HLA.

The V gene lost 4 bases and the J gene lost 1 base, with 15 bases spanning the gap. The CDR3 has 15 residues. Per germline, CDR1 DFQATT and CDR2 SNEGSKA (reference sequence). TCRdb passed the reads through MiXCR, listing each CDR3 protein once. The table shows around 710,000 distinct CDR3 sequences, with roughly 28% occurring only once. For this clonotype: Its antigen is currently unknown.

The J gene is TRBJ2-3, the V gene TRBV20-1; D gene ambiguous. The input for sequencing was cultured CD8+ T cells from PBMCs, taken from culture after CMV antigen stimulation. This receptor was obtained from a human donor in good health (CMV status not recorded). Some clones in this sample may be carry-over from other donors' samples. The CDR3 region has the DNA TGCAGTGCTATTACTCGGACGCGACGCACAGATACGCAGTATTTT. This sequence encodes CSAITRTRRTDTQYF.